This T cell receptor beta chain was sequenced for a study of cytomegalovirus exposure and HLA in healthy donors listed by TCRdb under 2017. As for the study more broadly: According to an earlier analysis of several hundred of the donors, about 180 million T cells yielded over 100 million unique TCR beta sequences and 250 to 350 Gb of sequence data. Around 320 gigabases of sequencing data and 70 million to 85 million unique TCR sequences were included in an early release covering under 650 HLA-typed donors. Of the 350 to 450 genotyped donors, approximately 80% were placed in the genetic ancestry cluster associated with self-reported Caucasian donors. The study aimed to test whether signatures of past pathogen exposure could be identified by cataloging public T cell receptors. The T cell repertoires of 666 subjects were profiled by immunosequencing and related to cytomegalovirus serostatus. Along with the roughly 670-subject first cohort, a separate validation cohort of 120 different subjects was used. To predict cytomegalovirus infection status, the study brought together high-throughput TCR immunosequencing, statistical association of individual TCRs with disease status, and machine learning. A later analysis re-examined previously published TCR beta repertoires from roughly 720 donors and added high-resolution HLA genotyping to investigate patterns of TCR occurrence. The later analysis used no new phenotypic data to find candidate immune exposures, relying instead on TCR beta sequences and their occurrence across donors. In an earlier analysis of about 590 of the donors, high-throughput TCR beta sequencing was used to judge whether each TCR beta V gene segment behaved as functional or pseudogenic. Alongside the repertoire data, information on donor age, sex, ethnicity and CMV serostatus was compiled. Genome-wide SNP genotypes for about 60% of the 666 donors were used in a later genetic analysis, which treated that subset as a discovery cohort. All discovery cohort repertoires had been generated on a single sequencing platform. Both class I and class II loci were covered by HLA typing, at four-digit resolution. The number of donors typed differed by locus, with 629-630 for A, B, C, DRB1 and DQB1, 522 for DQA1, over 600 for DPA1, and some 450 for DPB1. A handful of DR-DQ haplotypes were handled as single units for association and clustering because linkage in the cohort was strong. Across around 400 genotyped donors of the cohort, an average of roughly 230,000 unique TCR beta nucleotide sequences per donor were sequenced, and around 20% of those sequences were non-productive. Broad study findings and their caveats: A group of highly shared sequence variants was considered likely to be a technical artifact of the sequencing pipeline. Cytomegalovirus status was reported to be diagnosed by the classifier with high specificity and sensitivity in both the original and validation cohorts. In a later analysis, HLA-associated TCR beta chains showed more clonal expansion and lower generation probabilities than non-associated chains that were equally common. A few of the identified cytomegalovirus-associated TCR beta chains were confirmed in vitro to be specific for cytomegalovirus antigens. An association between a missense DCLRE1C variant and V-gene and J-gene trimming of TCR beta chains was found in a later genetic analysis and replicated in an independent cohort. Most CMV-associated TCR beta chains appeared to be HLA-restricted in a later analysis, and the HLA associations seemed to be driven largely by CMV exposure. The only immune exposure information available for the cohort was CMV serostatus. The authors suggested that the approach could potentially be generalized to other disease states and immunological phenotypes. Correlated functional status among segregating V segments might be attributable to linkage disequilibrium, but an unknown experimental factor could not be ruled out. A further reported finding was that TCR beta sequences accurately predicted the HLA-A and HLA-B alleles for most subjects in the first cohort. Some IMGT-functional V segments, including TRBV6-2 and TRBV6-3, could not be told apart with the 87-base-pair reads, so those segments were excluded. In a later analysis, the rate of TCR association differed among HLA loci, with DRB1 alleles having the most associated TCRs and HLA-C alleles having the fewest. In this cohort, only TCR beta chains were sequenced, and detectable features were limited by the absence of alpha or paired-chain data. Compared with the roughly 600-donor mean, donors in an Asian-associated ancestry cluster had fewer N-insertions in productive TCRs, according to a later genetic analysis. In a later analysis, 15,000 to 20,000 TCR beta sequences were associated with specific HLA alleles at a false discovery rate of 0.05. Because some donors lacked HLA typing at each locus, the association tests relied only on the typed subset. When HLA alleles, especially DR and DQ, strongly co-occurred, TCR associations were difficult to assign to individual alleles. A total of 150 to 200 TCR beta chains were listed by the study as associated with cytomegalovirus. Presence/absence analyses assumed roughly uniform sequencing depth across donors, an assumption that may not hold. Across donors, most TCR sequences were observed very rarely, whereas some public TCRs were present in many individuals. Because counts were too low, under 20 rarely observed V segments, including chromosome 9 orphons, were left out of the earlier analysis of approximately 500 of the donors. In an earlier analysis of some 500 of the donors, most TCR beta V segments appeared in productive rearrangements about 87% or about 30% of the time, broadly matching IMGT annotations. According to a later analysis, parvovirus B19, influenza, CMV and Epstein-Barr virus appeared linked to several top co-occurrence clusters.

Its CDR3 holds 15 amino acids, cysteine through phenylalanine. Only the CDR3 DNA stays, 45 bases, in frame from base 1. The germline V gene gives CDR1 as MNHEY and CDR2 as SVGAGI. V trim: 2 bases; J trim: 6 bases; unmatched bases: 3. About this clone: No cognate antigen has been identified for it. Base qualities are not recorded, but no much larger clone differs from it by a single base.

In total, 630 or so healthy bone marrow donors made up the cohort. At the time of sampling, every cohort member was nominally healthy, though immune exposures that went unrecorded were likely present. The donor tested CMV seronegative and was one of the 352 seronegative cohort members. Every donor gave a peripheral blood sample, and the peripheral blood mononuclear cells from that sample were used for TCR beta sequencing. The Qiagen DNeasy Blood Extraction Kit was used to extract genomic DNA from the blood cell samples. Receptor amplification or capture employed the immunoSEQ multiplex PCR assay. The multiplex PCR relied on a mix of 60 forward primers for TCR Vbeta segments and 13 reverse primers for TCR Jbeta segments. A multiplex PCR assay on genomic DNA amplified the CDR3 region of rearranged TCR beta genes. On the Illumina HiSeq System, the amplified TCR beta libraries were sequenced as 87-base-pair reads. In the authors' own workflow: A later analysis tallied tens of millions of unique TCR beta chains across the 610 or so repertoires, and around 9.9 million of those chains were shared by two or more donors. Raw reads were error-corrected and collapsed into unique sequences by a nearest-neighbor algorithm in which closely related sequences were merged to remove PCR and sequencing errors. CDR3 sequences were aligned to IMGT reference sequences to assign V, D and J gene segments. Each retained sequence needed at least a six-nucleotide match to both a V gene segment and a J gene segment. A rearrangement was called productive if the CDR3 had no stop codons and remained in frame with V and J, and every other rearrangement was called non-productive. Following IMGT convention, CDR3 was defined as the stretch from the second conserved V-encoded cysteine to the conserved J-encoded phenylalanine. In an earlier analysis of around 640 of the donors, sequences lacking an unambiguous match to a single V gene segment were excluded. An earlier analysis of 550 to 650 of the donors classified V segments as functional when productive rearrangements were above 56.7% and as segregating when the standard deviation between donors was above 5%. To diagnose cytomegalovirus status from the catalog of TCR beta chain sequences, a statistical classification framework was built. A later analysis assigned V and J genes by comparing TCR nucleotide sequences with IMGT/GENE-DB human TR gene sequences. Using the TCRdist pipeline, a later analysis assigned CDR3 sequences along with most-parsimonious VDJ recombination scenarios. In a later analysis, each TCR beta chain was defined by its CDR3 amino acid sequence together with its V-gene family, and reads without a unique V-gene family were excluded. A later analysis removed 592 highly shared, low-generation-probability nucleotide sequences to deal with suspected cross-contamination and a sequencing artifact. In a later analysis, a clonal expansion index for each public chain was calculated from normalized within-repertoire ranks of inferred template counts. In a later analysis, generation probabilities were computed using a VDJ recombination model fitted to out-of-frame rearrangements, and the results were checked against IGoR. Hypergeometric tests were used in a later analysis to score TCR-TCR, TCR-HLA and TCR-CMV co-occurrence, with a repertoire-size bias correction applied to the TCR pairs. A later analysis estimated false discovery rates by permuting HLA or CMV assignments 20 times. A later analysis grouped co-occurring TCRs with DBSCAN, adding TCRdist sequence similarity when clustering within HLA-allele-positive subsets. Repertoires with fewer than 30,000 or more than 120,000 public chains were left out of co-occurrence clustering, as were five repertoires with anomalous nucleotide sharing. The clones in this table, taken by TCRdb from immuneACCESS, are in-frame only. Not every clone is retained; where verified, under half of the shortfall comes from an unresolved V gene, and the cause of the rest is unknown. The V and J calls and the clone size are those of that table, but D and trimming were determined from the DNA. The sample data list about 140,000 clones, and approximately 77% of these were observed just once. Over 2% of the sample is in the top ten clones.

Sequenced input: PBMCs. This chain is built from TRBV6-5 and TRBJ2-3; TRBD2 matches 12 bases in the middle. This receptor was obtained from a man younger than 40 in good health and CMV-seronegative. CDR3 loop: CASSYGLAGLDTQYF. The nucleotide sequence reads as follows: TGTGCCAGCAGTTACGGACTAGCGGGACTCGATACGCAGTATTTT.